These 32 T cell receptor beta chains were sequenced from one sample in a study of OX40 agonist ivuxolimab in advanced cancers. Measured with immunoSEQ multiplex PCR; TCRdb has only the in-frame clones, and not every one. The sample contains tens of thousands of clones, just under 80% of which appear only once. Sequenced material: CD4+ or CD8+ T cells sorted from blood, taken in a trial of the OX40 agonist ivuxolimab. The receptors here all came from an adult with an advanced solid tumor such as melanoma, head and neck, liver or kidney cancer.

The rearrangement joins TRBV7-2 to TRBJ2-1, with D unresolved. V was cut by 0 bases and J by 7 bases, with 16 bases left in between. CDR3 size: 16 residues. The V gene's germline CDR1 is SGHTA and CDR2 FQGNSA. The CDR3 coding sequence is TGTGCCAGCAGCTTAGCGCCGGTCCGTGGGGATAATGAGCAGTTCTTC. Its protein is CASSLAPVRGDNEQFF.

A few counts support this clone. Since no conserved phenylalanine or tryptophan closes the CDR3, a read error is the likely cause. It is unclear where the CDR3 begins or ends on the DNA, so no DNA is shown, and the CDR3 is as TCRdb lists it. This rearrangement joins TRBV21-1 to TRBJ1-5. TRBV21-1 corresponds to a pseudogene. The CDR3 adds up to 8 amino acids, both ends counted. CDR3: CASPTGGQ.

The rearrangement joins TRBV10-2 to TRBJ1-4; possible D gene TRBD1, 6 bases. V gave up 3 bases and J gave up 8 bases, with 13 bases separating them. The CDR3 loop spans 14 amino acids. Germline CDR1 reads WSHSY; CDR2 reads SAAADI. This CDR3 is CASSEQGYGEKLFF. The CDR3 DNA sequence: TGCGCCAGCAGTGAACAGGGCTATGGGGAAAAACTGTTTTTT.

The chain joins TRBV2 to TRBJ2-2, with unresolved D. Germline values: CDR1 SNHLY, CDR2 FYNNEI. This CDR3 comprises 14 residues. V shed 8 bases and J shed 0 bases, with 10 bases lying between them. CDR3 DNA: TGTGCCAGCTTCCGGTCAGCGAACACCGGGGAGCTGTTTTTT. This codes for CASFRSANTGELFF.

CDR3 region: CASSLSGLRGTEAFF. The CDR3 coding sequence is TGTGCCAGCAGCCTCTCGGGGTTACGTGGGACTGAAGCTTTCTTT. The V gene is TRBV11-2, the J gene TRBJ1-1, with D unclear. CDR3 length: 15 residues. The V gene lost 5 bases and the J gene lost 5 bases, with 18 bases spanning the gap. CDR1 SGHAT and CDR2 FQNNGV come from the germline V gene.

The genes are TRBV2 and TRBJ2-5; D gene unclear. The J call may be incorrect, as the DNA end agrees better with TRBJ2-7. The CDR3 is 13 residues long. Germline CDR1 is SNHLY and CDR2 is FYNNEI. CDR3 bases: TGTGCCAGCAGTGAACGTCGGTACTACGAGCAGTACTTC. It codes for CASSERRYYEQYF.

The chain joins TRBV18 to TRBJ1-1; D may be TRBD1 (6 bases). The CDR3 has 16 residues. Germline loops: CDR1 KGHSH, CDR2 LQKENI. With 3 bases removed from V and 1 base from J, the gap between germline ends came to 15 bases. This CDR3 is CASSPPWGLTNTEAFF. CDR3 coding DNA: TGTGCCAGCTCACCTCCCTGGGGGCTGACGAACACTGAAGCTTTCTTT.

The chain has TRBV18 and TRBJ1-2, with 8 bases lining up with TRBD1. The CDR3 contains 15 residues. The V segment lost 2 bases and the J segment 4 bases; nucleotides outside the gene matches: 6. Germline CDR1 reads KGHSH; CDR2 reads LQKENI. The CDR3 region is CASSPRQQGVYGYTF. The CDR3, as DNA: TGTGCCAGCTCACCAAGACAACAGGGGGTCTATGGCTACACCTTC.

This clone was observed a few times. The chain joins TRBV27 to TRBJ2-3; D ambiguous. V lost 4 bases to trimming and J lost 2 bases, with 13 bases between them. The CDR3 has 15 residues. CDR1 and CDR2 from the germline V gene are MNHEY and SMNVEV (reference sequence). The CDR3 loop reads CASSSVSLHTDTQYF. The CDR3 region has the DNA TGTGCCAGCAGTTCGGTCAGCCTTCACACAGATACGCAGTATTTT.

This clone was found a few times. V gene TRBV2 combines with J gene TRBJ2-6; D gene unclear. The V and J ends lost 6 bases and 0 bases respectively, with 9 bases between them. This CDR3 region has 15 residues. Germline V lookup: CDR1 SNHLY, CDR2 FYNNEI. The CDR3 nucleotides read TGTGCCAGCAGGGCAGTTAGCTCTGGGGCCAACGTCCTGACTTTC. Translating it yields CASRAVSSGANVLTF.

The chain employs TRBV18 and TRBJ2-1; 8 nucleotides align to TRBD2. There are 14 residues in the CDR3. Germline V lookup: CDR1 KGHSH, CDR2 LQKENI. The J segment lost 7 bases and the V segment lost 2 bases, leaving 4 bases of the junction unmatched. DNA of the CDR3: TGTGCCAGCTCACCAGGGGCGGGAGGAAATGAGCAGTTCTTC. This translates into CASSPGAGGNEQFF.

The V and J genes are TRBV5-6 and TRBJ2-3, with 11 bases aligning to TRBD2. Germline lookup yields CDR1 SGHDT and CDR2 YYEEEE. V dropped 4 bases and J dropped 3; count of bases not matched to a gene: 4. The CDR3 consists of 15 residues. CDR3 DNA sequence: TGTGCCAGCAGCCTAGCGGGAGGAGGAACAGATACGCAGTATTTT. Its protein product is CASSLAGGGTDTQYF.

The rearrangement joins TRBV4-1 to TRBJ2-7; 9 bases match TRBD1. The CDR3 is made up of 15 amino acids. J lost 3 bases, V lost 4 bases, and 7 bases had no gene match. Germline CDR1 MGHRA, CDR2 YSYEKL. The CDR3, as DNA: TGCGCCAGCAGCCGTCCCGGGACAGGGAGCTACGAGCAGTACTTC. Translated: CASSRPGTGSYEQYF.

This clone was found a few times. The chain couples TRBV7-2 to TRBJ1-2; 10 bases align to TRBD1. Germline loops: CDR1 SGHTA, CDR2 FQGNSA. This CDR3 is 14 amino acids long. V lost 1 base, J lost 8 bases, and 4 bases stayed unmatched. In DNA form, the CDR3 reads TGTGCCAGCAGCTTAGGAGGGACAGGGGTCGGCTACACCTTC. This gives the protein CASSLGGTGVGYTF.

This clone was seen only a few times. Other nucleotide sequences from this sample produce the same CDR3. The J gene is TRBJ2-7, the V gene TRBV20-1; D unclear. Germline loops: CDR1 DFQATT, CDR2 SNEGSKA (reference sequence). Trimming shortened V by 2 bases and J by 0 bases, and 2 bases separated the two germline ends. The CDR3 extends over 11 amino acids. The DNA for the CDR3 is TGCAGTGCTAGAAACTCCTACGAGCAGTACTTC. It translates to CSARNSYEQYF.

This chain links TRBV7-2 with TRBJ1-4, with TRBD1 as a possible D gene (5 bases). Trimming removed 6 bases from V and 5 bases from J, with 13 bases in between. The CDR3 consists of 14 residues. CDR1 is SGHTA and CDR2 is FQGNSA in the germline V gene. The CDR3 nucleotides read TGTGCCAGCAGTCACGGGGGAAAAAATGAAAAACTGTTTTTT. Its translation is CASSHGGKNEKLFF.

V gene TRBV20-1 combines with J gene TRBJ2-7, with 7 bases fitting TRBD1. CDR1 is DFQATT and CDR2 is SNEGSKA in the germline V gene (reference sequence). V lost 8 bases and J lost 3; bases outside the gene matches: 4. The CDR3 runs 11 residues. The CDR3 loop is CSSRDSYEQYF. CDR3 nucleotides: TGCAGTTCCCGGGACAGCTACGAGCAGTACTTC.

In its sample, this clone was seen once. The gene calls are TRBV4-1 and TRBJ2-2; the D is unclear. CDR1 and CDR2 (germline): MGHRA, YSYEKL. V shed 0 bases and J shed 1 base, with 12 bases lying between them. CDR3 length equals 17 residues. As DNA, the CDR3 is TGCGCCAGCAGCCAAGACCCGACCCGAGTGAACACCGGGGAGCTGTTTTTT. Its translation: CASSQDPTRVNTGELFF.

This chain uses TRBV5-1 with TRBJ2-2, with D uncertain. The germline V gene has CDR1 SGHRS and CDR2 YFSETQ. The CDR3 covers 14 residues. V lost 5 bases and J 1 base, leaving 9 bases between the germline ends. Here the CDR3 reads CASRPDGNTGELFF. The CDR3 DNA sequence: TGCGCCAGCAGACCTGACGGGAACACCGGGGAGCTGTTTTTT.

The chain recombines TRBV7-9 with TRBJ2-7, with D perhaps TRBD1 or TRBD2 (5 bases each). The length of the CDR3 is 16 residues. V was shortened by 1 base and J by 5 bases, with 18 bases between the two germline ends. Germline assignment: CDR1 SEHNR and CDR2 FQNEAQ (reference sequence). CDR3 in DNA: TGTGCCAGCAGCTTAGACGGGGCAGAAGGTTTGAACGAGCAGTACTTC. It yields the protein CASSLDGAEGLNEQYF. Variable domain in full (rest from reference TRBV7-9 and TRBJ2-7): DTGVSQNPRHKITKRGQNVTFRCDPISEHNRLYWYRQTLGQGPEFLTYFQNEAQLEKSRLLSDRFSAERPKGSFSTLEIQRTEQGDSAMYLCASSLDGAEGLNEQYFGPGTRLTVT.

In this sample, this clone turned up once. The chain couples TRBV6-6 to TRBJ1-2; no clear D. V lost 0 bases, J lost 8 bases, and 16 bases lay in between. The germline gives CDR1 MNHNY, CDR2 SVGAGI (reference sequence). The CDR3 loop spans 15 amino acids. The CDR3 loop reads CASSYSPQHAFGYTF. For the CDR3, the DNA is TGTGCCAGCAGTTACTCCCCTCAACATGCCTTCGGCTACACCTTC.

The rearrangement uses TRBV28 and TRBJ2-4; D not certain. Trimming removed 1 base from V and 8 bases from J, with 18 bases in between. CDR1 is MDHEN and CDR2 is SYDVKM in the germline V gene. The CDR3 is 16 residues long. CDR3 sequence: CASSLSADHPRDIQYF. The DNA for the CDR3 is TGTGCCAGCAGTTTATCGGCAGACCACCCTAGGGACATTCAGTACTTC.

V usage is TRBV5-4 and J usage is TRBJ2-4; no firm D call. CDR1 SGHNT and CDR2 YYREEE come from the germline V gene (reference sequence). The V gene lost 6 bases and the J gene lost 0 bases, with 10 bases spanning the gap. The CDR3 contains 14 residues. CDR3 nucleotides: TGTGCCAGCAACCGCTTCGGAGCCAAAAACATTCAGTACTTC. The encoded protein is CASNRFGAKNIQYF. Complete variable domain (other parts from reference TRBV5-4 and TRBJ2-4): ETGVTQSPTHLIKTRGQQVTLRCSSQSGHNTVSWYQQALGQGPQFIFQYYREEENGRGNFPPRFSGLQFPNYSSELNVNALELDDSALYLCASNRFGAKNIQYFGAGTRLSVL.

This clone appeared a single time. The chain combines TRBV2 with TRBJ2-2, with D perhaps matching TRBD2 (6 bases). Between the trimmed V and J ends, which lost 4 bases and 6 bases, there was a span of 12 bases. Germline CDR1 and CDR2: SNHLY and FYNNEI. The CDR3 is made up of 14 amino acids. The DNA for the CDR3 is TGTGCCAGCAGTGCGACTAGTCGTGCCGGGGAGCTGTTTTTT. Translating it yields CASSATSRAGELFF.

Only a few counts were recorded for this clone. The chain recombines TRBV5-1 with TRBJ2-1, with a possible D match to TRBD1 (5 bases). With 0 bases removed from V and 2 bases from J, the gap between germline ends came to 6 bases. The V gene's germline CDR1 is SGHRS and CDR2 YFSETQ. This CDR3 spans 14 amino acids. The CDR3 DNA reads TGCGCCAGCAGCTTGGTACAGGCCTACAATGAGCAGTTCTTC. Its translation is CASSLVQAYNEQFF.

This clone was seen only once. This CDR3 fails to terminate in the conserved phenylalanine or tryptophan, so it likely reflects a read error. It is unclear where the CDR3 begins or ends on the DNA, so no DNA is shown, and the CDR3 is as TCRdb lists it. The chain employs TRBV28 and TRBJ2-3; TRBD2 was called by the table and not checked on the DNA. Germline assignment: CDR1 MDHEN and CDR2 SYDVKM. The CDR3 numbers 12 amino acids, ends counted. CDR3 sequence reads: CASSLLGARLLL.

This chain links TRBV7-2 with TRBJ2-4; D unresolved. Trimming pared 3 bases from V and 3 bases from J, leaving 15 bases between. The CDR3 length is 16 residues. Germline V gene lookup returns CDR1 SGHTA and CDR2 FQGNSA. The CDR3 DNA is TGTGCCAGCAGCTTCCGAGAGGAAACGGGCAAAAACATTCAGTACTTC. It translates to CASSFREETGKNIQYF.

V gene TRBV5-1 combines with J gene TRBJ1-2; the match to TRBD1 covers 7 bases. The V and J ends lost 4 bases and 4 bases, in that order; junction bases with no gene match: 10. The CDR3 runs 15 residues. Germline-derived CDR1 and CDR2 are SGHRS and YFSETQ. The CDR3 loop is CASSPDRPMGYGYTF. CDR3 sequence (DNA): TGCGCCAGCAGCCCGGACAGGCCTATGGGCTATGGCTACACCTTC.

This CDR3 reads CASSALQGSAGELFF. Written as DNA, the CDR3 is TGTGCCAGCAGCGCCCTACAGGGGTCGGCCGGGGAGCTGTTTTTT. The gene calls are TRBV9 and TRBJ2-2; TRBD1 matches at 7 bases. The CDR3 covers 15 residues. The trim removed 3 bases at V and 6 bases at J, leaving 8 bases unmatched. Germline-derived CDR1 and CDR2 are SGDLS and YYNGEE.

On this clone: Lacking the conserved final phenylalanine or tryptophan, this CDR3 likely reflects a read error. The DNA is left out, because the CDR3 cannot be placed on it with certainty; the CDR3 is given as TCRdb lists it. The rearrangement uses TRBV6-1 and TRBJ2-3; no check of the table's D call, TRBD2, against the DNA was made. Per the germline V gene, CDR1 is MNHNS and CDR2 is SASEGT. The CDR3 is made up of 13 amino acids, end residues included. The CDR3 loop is CASSEDSRGGAKE.

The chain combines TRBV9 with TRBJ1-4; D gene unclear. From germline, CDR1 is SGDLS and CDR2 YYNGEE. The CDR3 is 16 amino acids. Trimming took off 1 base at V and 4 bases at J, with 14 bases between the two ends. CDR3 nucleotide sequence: TGTGCCAGCAGCGTATTAGACGGATACGGTAATGAAAAACTGTTTTTT. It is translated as CASSVLDGYGNEKLFF.

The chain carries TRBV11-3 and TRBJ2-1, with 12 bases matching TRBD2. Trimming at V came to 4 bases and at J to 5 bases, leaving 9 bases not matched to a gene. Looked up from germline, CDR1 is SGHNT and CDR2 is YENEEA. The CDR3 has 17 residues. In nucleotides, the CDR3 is TGTGCCAGCAGCTCCCGAACTAGCGGGAGGAACGACAATGAGCAGTTCTTC. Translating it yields CASSSRTSGRNDNEQFF.